Below are 32 T cell receptor beta chains sequenced from a single sample in a study of blood T cells in healthy people across ages (dated by TCRdb to about 2015). The library relied on 5' RACE. The reads were generated on an Illumina HiSeq 2500. The second PCR ran for about 7 to 11 cycles and used a J-beta primer mix along with a sample-barcoded 5' primer. TCRdb reran the public reads through fastp at Q25 and MiXCR, keeping productive beta chains. Identical CDR3 proteins give one entry, which carries the most common genes and DNA. The sample profile shows about 1.6 million distinct CDR3 sequences; 30% to 35% of them were found once. The leading ten clones occupy approximately 10% of the sample. Sequenced input: blood. These receptors all stem from a woman in her 30s in good health.

The DNA of the CDR3 is TGTGCCAGCAGCCCTCCACAGGGGCCCCTCCAAGAGACCCAGTACTTC. As protein: CASSPPQGPLQETQYF. V is TRBV11-2 and J is TRBJ2-5; 7 nucleotides align to TRBD1. The CDR3 has 16 amino acids. CDR1 SGHAT and CDR2 FQNNGV come from the germline V gene. J was trimmed by 1 base and V by 5 bases; bases with no gene match: 10.

This clonotype was counted only a few times. This chain joins TRBV9 and TRBJ2-3; 9 nucleotides align to TRBD2. Germline V CDR1 and CDR2: SGDLS, YYNGEE. The junction had 7 bases not matched to a gene; V was cut back by 0 bases and J by 2 bases. The CDR3 extends over 17 amino acids. The CDR3 here is CASSVEGSGGPTDTQYF. CDR3 sequence (DNA): TGTGCCAGCAGCGTAGAAGGGAGCGGGGGGCCCACAGATACGCAGTATTTT.

The rearrangement links TRBV9 to TRBJ2-5; 7 bases map to TRBD2. The length of the CDR3 is 14 residues. J lost 5 bases, V lost 3 bases, and 7 bases had no gene match. Germline CDR1 and CDR2: SGDLS and YYNGEE. The CDR3 region has the DNA TGTGCCAGCAGCGCATTGCAGGGAGGGGAGACCCAGTACTTC. Translating it yields CASSALQGGETQYF.

The chain recombines TRBV4-1 with TRBJ2-3; 8 nucleotides align to TRBD1. CDR3 size: 15 residues. Trimming took 2 bases from V and 4 from J; bases not matched to a gene: 5. Germline assignment: CDR1 MGHRA and CDR2 YSYEKL. The CDR3 spells CASSQRTGYADTQYF. DNA of the CDR3: TGCGCCAGCAGCCAAAGGACAGGGTATGCAGATACGCAGTATTTT.

The chain recombines TRBV5-1 with TRBJ2-1, with 7 bases lining up with TRBD2. The junction had 6 bases not matched to a gene; V was cut back by 5 bases and J by 7 bases. Per the germline V gene, CDR1 is SGHRS and CDR2 is YFSETQ. The CDR3 loop spans 13 amino acids. CDR3 nucleotides: TGCGCCAGCAGAAGCGGGGCTGAGAATGAGCAGTTCTTC. Protein product: CASRSGAENEQFF.

The rearrangement joins TRBV11-2 to TRBJ2-1; the match to TRBD2 covers 10 bases. The V segment lost 4 bases and the J segment 0 bases; nucleotides outside the gene matches: 12. CDR1 SGHAT and CDR2 FQNNGV come from the germline V gene. The CDR3 has 19 amino acids. The DNA of the CDR3 is TGTGCCAGCAGCTCCTCTAGCGGGAGATATCCCAGCTCCTACAATGAGCAGTTCTTC. This translates into CASSSSSGRYPSSYNEQFF.

This clonotype came up a few times. This rearrangement joins TRBV20-1 to TRBJ2-7; D perhaps matches TRBD1 (5 bases). Germline values: CDR1 DFQATT, CDR2 SNEGSKA (reference sequence). V lost 5 bases to trimming and J lost 4 bases, with 12 bases between them. The CDR3 is 12 amino acids. The CDR3 sequence: CSAGVPGYEQYF. The CDR3 region has the DNA TGCAGTGCTGGCGTCCCAGGGTACGAGCAGTACTTC.

The V call is TRBV11-2, the J call TRBJ2-5; the D gene could be TRBD1 or TRBD2 (5 bases each). From germline, CDR1 is SGHAT and CDR2 FQNNGV. There are 16 residues in the CDR3. V was cut by 4 bases and J by 5 bases, with 20 bases left in between. CDR3 loop: CASSSSGTVVGETQYF. Written as DNA, the CDR3 is TGTGCCAGCAGCTCTAGTGGGACGGTCGTAGGCGAGACCCAGTACTTC.

CDR3 DNA: TGTGCCAGCAGTTTGCTAGGACGGGACGGTGGACTAGCGGAGGCCGAAAATGAGCAGTTCTTC. Residues: CASSLLGRDGGLAEAENEQFF. The V call is TRBV27, the J call TRBJ2-1, with TRBD2 matching over 10 bases. The CDR3 is 21 residues long. Germline trimming cut 3 bases from V and 7 bases from J; bases unmatched to any gene: 24. Looked up from germline, CDR1 is MNHEY and CDR2 is SMNVEV (reference sequence).

The chain combines TRBV15 with TRBJ2-3, with 9 bases fitting TRBD2. Unmatched junction bases numbered 14, after V lost 1 base and J lost 6 bases. This CDR3 spans 18 amino acids. Germline CDR1 is LNHNV and CDR2 is YYDKDF (reference sequence). The CDR3 region has the DNA TGTGCCACCAGCAGAGGAATTTGGCGGGAGGGCCTCGGGGATACGCAGTATTTT. Translation: CATSRGIWREGLGDTQYF.

In its sample, this clonotype was seen a few times. This chain joins TRBV6-2 or TRBV6-3 and TRBJ2-3; a weak D match, TRBD1 (7 bases). The V end lost 11 bases, the J end lost 4 bases, and 16 bases lay between the germline ends. This CDR3 has 13 residues. Looked up from germline, CDR1 is MNHEY and CDR2 is SVGEGT. This CDR3 reads CASRRGRADTQYF. The CDR3 bases are TGTGCCTCCCGGAGGGGGCGCGCAGATACGCAGTATTTT.

The chain has TRBV12-3 or TRBV12-4 and TRBJ1-1; TRBD1 matches at 9 bases. V shed 8 bases, J shed 4 bases, and the junction held 5 bases outside the gene matches. The CDR3 is 13 amino acids. Here the CDR3 DNA reads TGTGCCAGCCGGACAGGGGAGGTCACTGAAGCTTTCTTT. Protein product: CASRTGEVTEAFF.

The sample holds one count of this clonotype. The chain joins TRBV20-1 to TRBJ1-1; tentatively, D is TRBD1 (6 bases). The CDR3 contains 12 residues. Trimming shortened V by 6 bases and J by 8 bases, and 16 bases separated the two germline ends. Germline CDR1 reads DFQATT; CDR2 reads SNEGSKA (reference sequence). CDR3 sequence (DNA): TGCAGTGCCACGTCCCCGCAGGGGGAAGCTTTCTTT. Protein product: CSATSPQGEAFF.

This clonotype turned up a few times. This chain links TRBV20-1 with TRBJ2-3, with 13 bases that match TRBD2. CDR1 is DFQATT, CDR2 SNEGSKA, per germline (reference sequence). CDR3 size: 16 residues. V shed 6 bases and J 2 bases; nucleotides not matched to a gene: 8. DNA for the CDR3: TGCAGTGCCCAGACTAGCGGGGGGCTTGTCACAGATACGCAGTATTTT. Amino acids: CSAQTSGGLVTDTQYF.

This clonotype was observed a few times. V and J are TRBV12-3 or TRBV12-4 and TRBJ1-1; perhaps TRBD1 as D (5 bases). This CDR3 comprises 15 residues. The V gene lost 2 bases and the J gene lost 3 bases, with 13 bases spanning the gap. In DNA form, the CDR3 reads TGTGCCAGCAGTTTATTCAGGGTGGGAGACACTGAAGCTTTCTTT. Translating gives CASSLFRVGDTEAFF.

This clonotype occurred once. This chain uses TRBV27 with TRBJ2-3; D is uncertain. V lost 5 bases and J 2 bases, leaving 23 bases between the germline ends. Germline CDR1 MNHEY, CDR2 SMNVEV (reference sequence). The CDR3 contains 18 residues. CDR3: CASSPSFRGPADTDTQYF. DNA of the CDR3: TGTGCCAGCAGTCCCAGTTTTCGAGGTCCCGCGGACACAGATACGCAGTATTTT.

The table lists this clonotype with a few counts. A clone one base away is much larger, so this may be a read error. The chain carries TRBV5-1 and TRBJ2-4; a weak D match, TRBD2 (5 bases). The last part of the DNA fits TRBJ2-7 better; the J call may be wrong. The V gene's germline CDR1 is SGHRS and CDR2 YFSETQ. This CDR3 spans 14 amino acids. The DNA of the CDR3 is TGCGTCAGCAGCTTGGCCGGCGGACTCTACGAGCAGTACTTC. Translated: CVSSLAGGLYEQYF.

The CDR3 sequence is CASSPPDRVGTYEQYF. CDR3 sequence (DNA): TGTGCCAGCTCACCACCGGACAGGGTGGGGACCTACGAGCAGTACTTC. This rearrangement joins TRBV18 to TRBJ2-7, with 8 bases identical to TRBD1. This CDR3 has 16 amino acids. Germline V gene data show CDR1 as KGHSH and CDR2 as LQKENI. The V and J ends lost 0 bases and 2 bases, in that order; junction bases with no gene match: 6. Full variable domain (missing parts from reference TRBV18 and TRBJ2-7): NAGVMQNPRHLVRRRGQEARLRCSPMKGHSHVYWYRQLPEEGLKFMVYLQKENIIDESGMPKERFSAEFPKEGPSILRIQQVVRGDSAAYFCASSPPDRVGTYEQYFGPGTRLTVT.

This clonotype was observed a few times. The gene calls are TRBV27 and TRBJ2-3, with D unclear. Germline values: CDR1 MNHEY, CDR2 SMNVEV (reference sequence). Trimming stripped 5 bases from V and 2 bases from J, with 11 bases between. The CDR3 consists of 14 residues. For the CDR3, the DNA is TGTGCCAGCAGTCACATGTGGGACACAGATACGCAGTATTTT. This encodes CASSHMWDTDTQYF.

This clonotype was detected a few times. V gene TRBV2 combines with J gene TRBJ1-5; TRBD1 is a possible D gene (5 bases). With 6 bases removed from V and 5 bases from J, the gap between germline ends came to 11 bases. CDR1 SNHLY and CDR2 FYNNEI come from the germline V gene. The CDR3 is made up of 13 amino acids. CDR3 nucleotide sequence: TGTGCCAGCAGCCGCGACAGCGATCAGCCCCAGCATTTT. This gives the protein CASSRDSDQPQHF.

For this clonotype: A read error is possible here, since a much larger clone lies one base away. The J gene is TRBJ2-1, the V gene TRBV12-3 or TRBV12-4, with D hard to call. The CDR3 has 13 residues. For the CDR3, the DNA is TGTGCCAGCAGTTTTGGGGTATACAGTGAGCAGTTCTTC. The encoded protein is CASSFGVYSEQFF.

On this clonotype itself: A much larger clone sits a single nucleotide away, making a read error possible. CDR3 region: CASSQEQVYGYTF. CDR3 nucleotide sequence: TGTGCCAGCAGCCAAGAACAGGTCTATGGCTACACCTTC. The chain links TRBV3-1 to TRBJ1-2; perhaps TRBD1 as D (5 bases). Germline CDR1 is LGHDT and CDR2 is YNNKEL (reference sequence). The germline V and J ends were trimmed by 0 bases and 4 bases, with 6 bases remaining between them. This CDR3 contains 13 residues.

This clonotype was picked up a small number of times. The V and J genes are TRBV27 and TRBJ2-3; possibly TRBD1 or TRBD2 for D (5 bases each). Trimming took 2 bases from V and 0 from J, leaving 9 bases between them. Per the germline V gene, CDR1 is MNHEY and CDR2 is SMNVEV (reference sequence). The CDR3 loop spans 15 amino acids. CDR3 sequence (DNA): TGTGCCAGCAGTTTAGAGGGGATGAGCACAGATACGCAGTATTTT. Translated, it gives CASSLEGMSTDTQYF.

The V gene is TRBV29-1, the J gene TRBJ2-1; the D is unclear. The CDR3 runs to 9 residues. Trimming shortened V by 4 bases and J by 12 bases, and 7 bases separated the two germline ends. Per germline, CDR1 SQVTM and CDR2 ANQGSEA. The CDR3 is CSVGVGQFF. CDR3 coding DNA: TGCAGCGTTGGGGTAGGGCAGTTCTTC.

In this sample, this clonotype turned up a few times. The chain carries TRBV27 and TRBJ2-7; TRBD1 agrees at 7 bases. Trimming took 5 bases from V and 5 from J; bases not matched to a gene: 3. The CDR3 totals 12 residues. CDR1 MNHEY and CDR2 SMNVEV come from the germline V gene (reference sequence). CDR3 protein: CASSPGQNEQYF. CDR3 bases: TGTGCCAGCAGTCCGGGACAGAACGAGCAGTACTTC.

There are a few counts of this clonotype. The junction departs from germline at one end; a sequencing error may be responsible. The chain carries TRBV7-6 and TRBJ2-2; 12 positions agree with TRBD2. The CDR3 spans 17 residues. Germline V gene sequence: CDR1 SGHVS, CDR2 FNYEAQ. Here the CDR3 reads CVSSLTSGRSYTGELFF. In DNA, the CDR3 is TGTGTCAGCAGCTTAACTAGCGGGAGGTCGTACACCGGGGAGCTGTTTTTT. The full variable domain, with the rest looked up from reference TRBV7-6 and TRBJ2-2, is GAGVSQSPRYKVTKRGQDVALRCDPISGHVSLYWYRQALGQGPEFLTYFNYEAQQDKSGLPNDRFSAERPEGSISTLTIQRTEQRDSAMYRCVSSLTSGRSYTGELFFGEGSRLTVL.

In this sample, this clonotype turned up once. V is TRBV7-8 and J is TRBJ2-7; TRBD1 might be the D (6 bases). The length of the CDR3 is 12 residues. Germline V gives CDR1 SGHVS, CDR2 FQNEAQ. V was clipped by 5 bases and J by 9 bases, with 14 bases between them. The CDR3, as DNA: TGTGCCAGCAGCCGGGACATAGGCGGGCAGTACTTC. Translating it yields CASSRDIGGQYF. The full variable domain, rest sourced from reference TRBV7-8 and TRBJ2-7, is GAGVSQSPRYKVAKRGQDVALRCDPISGHVSLFWYQQALGQGPEFLTYFQNEAQLDKSGLPSDRFFAERPEGSVSTLKIQRTQQEDSAVYLCASSRDIGGQYFGPGTRLTVT.

The rearrangement joins TRBV3-1 to TRBJ1-5, with D perhaps TRBD1 (6 bases). Trimming removed 2 bases from V and 7 bases from J, with 12 bases in between. The germline gives CDR1 LGHDT, CDR2 YNNKEL (reference sequence). This CDR3 comprises 14 residues. In DNA, the CDR3 is TGTGCCAGCAGCCAATCTCAGGGGTTACAGCCCCAGCATTTT. Amino acids: CASSQSQGLQPQHF.

This chain joins TRBV20-1 and TRBJ2-5; D gene ambiguous. Germline CDR1 and CDR2: DFQATT and SNEGSKA (reference sequence). This CDR3 comprises 13 residues. V lost 6 bases, J lost 3 bases, and 14 bases lay in between. DNA of the CDR3: TGCAGTGCGGCGGTAGGACGAAAAGAGACCCAGTACTTC. The encoded protein is CSAAVGRKETQYF.

This clonotype has just a few counts. The chain uses TRBV4-1 and TRBJ2-3; D may be TRBD2 (6 bases). CDR1 is MGHRA, CDR2 YSYEKL, per germline. V shed 0 bases and J shed 2 bases, with 15 bases lying between them. The CDR3 is made up of 17 amino acids. Here the CDR3 reads CASSQEVPAGNTDTQYF. CDR3 nucleotides: TGCGCCAGCAGCCAAGAGGTTCCGGCGGGGAACACAGATACGCAGTATTTT.

This rearrangement joins TRBV7-2 to TRBJ2-1, with D tentatively TRBD1 (6 bases). This CDR3 is built from 13 residues. Deletions cut 6 bases from V and 6 bases from J, with 12 bases between. Per germline, CDR1 SGHTA and CDR2 FQGNSA. CDR3 sequence reads: CASRGTRTNEQFF. The CDR3 DNA reads TGTGCCAGCAGGGGGACACGTACCAATGAGCAGTTCTTC.

The chain combines TRBV20-1 with TRBJ2-2, with 8 positions matching TRBD1. V lost 6 bases, J lost 3 bases, and 15 bases stayed unmatched. The CDR3 is 17 amino acids. Germline CDR1 is DFQATT and CDR2 is SNEGSKA (reference sequence). CDR3 nucleotide sequence: TGCAGTGCCCGAAGTTCATGGACAGGGCCCGACACCGGGGAGCTGTTTTTT. Residues: CSARSSWTGPDTGELFF.